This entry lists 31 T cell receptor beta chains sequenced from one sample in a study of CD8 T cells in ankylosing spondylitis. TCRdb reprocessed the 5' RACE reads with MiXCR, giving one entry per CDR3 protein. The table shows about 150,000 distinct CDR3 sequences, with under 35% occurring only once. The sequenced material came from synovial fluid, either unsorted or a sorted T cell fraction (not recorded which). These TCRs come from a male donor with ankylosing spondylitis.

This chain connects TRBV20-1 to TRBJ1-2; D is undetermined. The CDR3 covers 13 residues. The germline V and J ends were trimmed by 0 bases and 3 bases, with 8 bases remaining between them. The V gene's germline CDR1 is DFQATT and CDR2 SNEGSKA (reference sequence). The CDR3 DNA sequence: TGCAGTGCTAGAGAGGATGGGGACTATGGCTACACCTTC. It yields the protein CSAREDGDYGYTF.

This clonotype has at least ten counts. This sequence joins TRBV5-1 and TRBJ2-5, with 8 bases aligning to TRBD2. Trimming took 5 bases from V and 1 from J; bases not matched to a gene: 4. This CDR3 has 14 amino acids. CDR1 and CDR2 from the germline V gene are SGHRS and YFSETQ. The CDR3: CASRAGGPQETQYF. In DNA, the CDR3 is TGCGCCAGCAGGGCGGGGGGACCCCAAGAGACCCAGTACTTC. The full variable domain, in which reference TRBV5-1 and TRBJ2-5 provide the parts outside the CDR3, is KAGVTQTPRYLIKTRGQQVTLSCSPISGHRSVSWYQQTPGQGLQFLFEYFSETQRNKGNFPGRFSGRQFSNSRSEMNVSTLELGDSALYLCASRAGGPQETQYFGPGTRLLVL.

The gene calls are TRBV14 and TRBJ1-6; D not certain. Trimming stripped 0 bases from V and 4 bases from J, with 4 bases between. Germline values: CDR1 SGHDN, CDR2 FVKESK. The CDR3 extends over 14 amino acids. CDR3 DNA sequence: TGTGCCAGCAGCCAAGAAGTTTATAATTCACCCCTCCACTTT. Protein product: CASSQEVYNSPLHF.

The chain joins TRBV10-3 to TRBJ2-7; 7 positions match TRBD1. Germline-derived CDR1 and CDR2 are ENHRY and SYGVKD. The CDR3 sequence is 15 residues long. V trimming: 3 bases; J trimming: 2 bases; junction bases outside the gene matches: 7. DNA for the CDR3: TGTGCCATCAGTGAACAACAGGGGAAAACCTACGAGCAGTACTTC. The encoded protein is CAISEQQGKTYEQYF.

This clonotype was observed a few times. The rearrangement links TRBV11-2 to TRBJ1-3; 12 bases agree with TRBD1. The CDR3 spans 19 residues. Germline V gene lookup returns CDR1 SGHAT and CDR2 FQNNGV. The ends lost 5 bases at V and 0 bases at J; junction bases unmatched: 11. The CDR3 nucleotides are TGTGCCAGCAGCACAGGGGGACAGGGGGCAACATACTCTGGAAACACCATATATTTT. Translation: CASSTGGQGATYSGNTIYF.

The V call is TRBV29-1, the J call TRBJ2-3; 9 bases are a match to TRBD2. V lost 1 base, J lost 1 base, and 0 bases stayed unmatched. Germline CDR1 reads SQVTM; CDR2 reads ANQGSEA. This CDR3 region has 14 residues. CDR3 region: CSVEGLAGTDTQYF. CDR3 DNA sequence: TGCAGCGTTGAAGGACTAGCGGGCACAGATACGCAGTATTTT.

CDR3 bases: TGCAGTGCTAGAGATCTGACGGGAGTGATCTCCTACGAGCAGTACTTC. The encoded protein is CSARDLTGVISYEQYF. The V and J genes are TRBV20-1 and TRBJ2-7, with D perhaps TRBD2 (6 bases). Germline V gene data show CDR1 as DFQATT and CDR2 as SNEGSKA (reference sequence). This CDR3 has 16 residues. The V and J ends lost 0 bases and 0 bases respectively, with 15 bases between them.

This CDR3 reads CASSLNSWDPSSYNEQFF. CDR3 sequence (DNA): TGTGCCAGCAGCTTAAATAGTTGGGACCCCAGCTCCTACAATGAGCAGTTCTTC. This chain uses TRBV11-2 with TRBJ2-1; D may correspond to TRBD1 or TRBD2 (5 bases each). Trimming pared 2 bases from V and 0 bases from J, leaving 17 bases between. Germline assignment: CDR1 SGHAT and CDR2 FQNNGV. CDR3 length: 18 amino acids.

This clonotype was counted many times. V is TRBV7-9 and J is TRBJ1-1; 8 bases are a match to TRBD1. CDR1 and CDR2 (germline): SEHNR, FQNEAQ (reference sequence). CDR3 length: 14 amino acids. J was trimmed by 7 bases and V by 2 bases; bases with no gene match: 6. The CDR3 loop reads CASSLSQGADEAFF. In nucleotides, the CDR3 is TGTGCCAGCAGCTTAAGTCAGGGGGCGGATGAAGCTTTCTTT.

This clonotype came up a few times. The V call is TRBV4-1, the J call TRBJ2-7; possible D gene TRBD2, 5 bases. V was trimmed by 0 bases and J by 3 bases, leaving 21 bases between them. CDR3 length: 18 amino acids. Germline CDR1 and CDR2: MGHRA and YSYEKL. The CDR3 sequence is CASSQDTIGMTGYYEQYF. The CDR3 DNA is TGCGCCAGCAGCCAAGATACAATCGGGATGACGGGGTACTACGAGCAGTACTTC.

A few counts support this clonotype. The CDR3 is CSASLGSLEAFF. CDR3 bases: TGCAGTGCTAGTCTGGGGAGCCTTGAAGCTTTCTTT. The chain carries TRBV20-1 and TRBJ1-1; D is unclear. With 3 bases removed from V and 7 bases from J, the gap between germline ends came to 12 bases. Per the germline V gene, CDR1 is DFQATT and CDR2 is SNEGSKA (reference sequence). The CDR3 covers 12 residues.

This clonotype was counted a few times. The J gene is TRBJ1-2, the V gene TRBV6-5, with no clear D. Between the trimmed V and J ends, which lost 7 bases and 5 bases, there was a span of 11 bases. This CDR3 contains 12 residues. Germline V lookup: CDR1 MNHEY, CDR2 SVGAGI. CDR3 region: CASKSPAYGYTF. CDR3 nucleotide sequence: TGTGCCAGCAAGAGCCCTGCTTATGGCTACACCTTC.

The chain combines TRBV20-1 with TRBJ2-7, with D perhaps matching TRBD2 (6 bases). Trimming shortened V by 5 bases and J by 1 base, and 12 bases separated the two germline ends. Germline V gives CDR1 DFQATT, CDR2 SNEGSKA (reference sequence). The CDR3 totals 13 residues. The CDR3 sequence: CSAHGSVSYEQYF. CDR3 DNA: TGCAGTGCTCACGGGAGTGTGTCCTACGAGCAGTACTTC.

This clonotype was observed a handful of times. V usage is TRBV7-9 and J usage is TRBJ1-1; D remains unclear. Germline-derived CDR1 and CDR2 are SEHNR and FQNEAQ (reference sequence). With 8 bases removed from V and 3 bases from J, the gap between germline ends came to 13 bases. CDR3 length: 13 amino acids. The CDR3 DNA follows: TGTGCCAGCCTCCGGGCGGGAGACACTGAAGCTTTCTTT. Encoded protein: CASLRAGDTEAFF.

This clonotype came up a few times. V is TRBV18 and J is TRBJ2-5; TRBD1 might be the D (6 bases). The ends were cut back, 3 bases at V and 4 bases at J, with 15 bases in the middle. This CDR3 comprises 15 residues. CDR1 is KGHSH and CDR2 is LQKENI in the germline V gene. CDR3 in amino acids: CASSPANRVGETQYF. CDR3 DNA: TGTGCCAGCTCACCGGCGAACAGGGTCGGAGAGACCCAGTACTTC.

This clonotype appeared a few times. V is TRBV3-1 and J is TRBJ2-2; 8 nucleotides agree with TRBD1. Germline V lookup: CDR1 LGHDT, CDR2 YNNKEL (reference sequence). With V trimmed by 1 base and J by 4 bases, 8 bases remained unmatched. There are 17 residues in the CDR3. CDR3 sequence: CASSQGDRPLGTGELFF. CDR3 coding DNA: TGTGCCAGCAGCCAAGGGGACAGGCCTTTAGGCACCGGGGAGCTGTTTTTT.

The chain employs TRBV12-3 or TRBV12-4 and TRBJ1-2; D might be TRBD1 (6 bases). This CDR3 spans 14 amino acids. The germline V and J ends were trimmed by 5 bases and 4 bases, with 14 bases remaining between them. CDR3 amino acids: CASSRTVGFYGYTF. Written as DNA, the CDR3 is TGTGCCAGCAGTCGGACAGTGGGCTTCTATGGCTACACCTTC.

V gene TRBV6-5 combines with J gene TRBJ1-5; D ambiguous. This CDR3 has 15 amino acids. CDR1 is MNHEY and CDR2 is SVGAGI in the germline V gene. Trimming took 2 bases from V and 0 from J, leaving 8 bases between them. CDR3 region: CASSYKPYSNQPQHF. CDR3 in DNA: TGTGCCAGCAGTTACAAGCCATATAGCAATCAGCCCCAGCATTTT.

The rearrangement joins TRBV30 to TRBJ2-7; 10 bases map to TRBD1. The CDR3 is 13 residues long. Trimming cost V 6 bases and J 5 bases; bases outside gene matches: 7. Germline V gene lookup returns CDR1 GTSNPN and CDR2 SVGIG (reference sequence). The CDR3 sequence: CACTTGGLDEQYF. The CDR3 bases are TGTGCCTGTACGACAGGGGGCTTGGACGAGCAGTACTTC.

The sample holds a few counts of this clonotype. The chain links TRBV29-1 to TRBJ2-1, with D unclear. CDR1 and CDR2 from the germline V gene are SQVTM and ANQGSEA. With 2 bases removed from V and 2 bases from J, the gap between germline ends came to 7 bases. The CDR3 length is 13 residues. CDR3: CSVEPRAYNEQFF. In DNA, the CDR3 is TGCAGCGTTGAACCGCGAGCCTACAATGAGCAGTTCTTC.

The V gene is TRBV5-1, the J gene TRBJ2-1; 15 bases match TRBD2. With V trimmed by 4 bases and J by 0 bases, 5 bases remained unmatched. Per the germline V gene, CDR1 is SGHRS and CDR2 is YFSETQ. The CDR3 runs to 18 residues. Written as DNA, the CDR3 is TGCGCCAGCAGCAAGGGACTAGCGGGGGGCCTCTCCTACAATGAGCAGTTCTTC. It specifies CASSKGLAGGLSYNEQFF. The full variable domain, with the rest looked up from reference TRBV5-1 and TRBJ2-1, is KAGVTQTPRYLIKTRGQQVTLSCSPISGHRSVSWYQQTPGQGLQFLFEYFSETQRNKGNFPGRFSGRQFSNSRSEMNVSTLELGDSALYLCASSKGLAGGLSYNEQFFGPGTRLTVL.

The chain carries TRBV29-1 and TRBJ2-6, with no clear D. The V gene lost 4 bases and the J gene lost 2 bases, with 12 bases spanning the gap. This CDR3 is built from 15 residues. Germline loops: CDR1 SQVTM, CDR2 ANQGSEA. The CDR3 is CSVASPFTGANVLTF. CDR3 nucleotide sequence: TGCAGCGTTGCAAGTCCCTTCACTGGGGCCAACGTCCTGACTTTC.

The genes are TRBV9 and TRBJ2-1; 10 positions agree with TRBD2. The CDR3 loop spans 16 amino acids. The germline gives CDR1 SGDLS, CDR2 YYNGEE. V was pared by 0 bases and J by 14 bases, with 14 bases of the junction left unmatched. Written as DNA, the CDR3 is TGTGCCAGCAGCGTAGAAGCGACGGCTAGCGGGGGATTGGAGTTCTTC. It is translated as CASSVEATASGGLEFF.

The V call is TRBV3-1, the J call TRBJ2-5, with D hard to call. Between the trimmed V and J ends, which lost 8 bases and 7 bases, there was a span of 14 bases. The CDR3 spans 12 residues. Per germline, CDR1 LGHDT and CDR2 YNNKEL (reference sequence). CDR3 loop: CASSHQPWTQYF. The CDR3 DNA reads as TGTGCCAGCTCCCACCAACCGTGGACCCAGTACTTC.

DNA for the CDR3: TGTGCCAGCAGCCAAATCAGTGGCATCCTAACTCGGGAGACCCAGTACTTC. It encodes CASSQISGILTRETQYF. The chain links TRBV11-2 to TRBJ2-5; D is unresolved. The V end was cut by 5 bases, the J end by 5 bases, with 24 bases between. CDR1 is SGHAT, CDR2 FQNNGV, per germline. This CDR3 has 17 amino acids.

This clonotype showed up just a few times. The CDR3 loop reads CASNGQGLDTQYF. CDR3 nucleotides: TGCGCCAGCAATGGACAGGGTTTAGATACGCAGTATTTT. The chain carries TRBV10-2 and TRBJ2-3; TRBD1 matches at 8 bases. V lost 7 bases and J lost 5; bases outside the gene matches: 5. This CDR3 region has 13 residues. Germline assignment: CDR1 WSHSY and CDR2 SAAADI.

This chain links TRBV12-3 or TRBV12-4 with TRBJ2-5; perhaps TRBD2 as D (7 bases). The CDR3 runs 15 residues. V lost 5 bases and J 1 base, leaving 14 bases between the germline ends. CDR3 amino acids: CASSRREGVQETQYF. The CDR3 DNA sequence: TGTGCCAGCAGTCGTAGGGAGGGGGTCCAAGAGACCCAGTACTTC.

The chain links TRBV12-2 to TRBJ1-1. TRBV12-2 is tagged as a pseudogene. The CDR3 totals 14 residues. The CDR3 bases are TGTGCAAGTTCTAAGGACGGGTGGAACACTGAAGCTTTCTTT. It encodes CASSKDGWNTEAFF.

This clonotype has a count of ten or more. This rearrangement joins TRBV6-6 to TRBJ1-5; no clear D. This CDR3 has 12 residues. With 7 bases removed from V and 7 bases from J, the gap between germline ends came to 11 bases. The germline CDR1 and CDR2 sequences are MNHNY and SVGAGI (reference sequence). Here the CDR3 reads CASTNGGQPQHF. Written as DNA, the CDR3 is TGTGCCAGCACCAACGGTGGACAGCCCCAGCATTTT.

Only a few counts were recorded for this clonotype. CDR3 bases: TGTGCCAGCAGCTTGGCTGGCAGTGTGAACACTGAAGCTTTCTTT. Protein product: CASSLAGSVNTEAFF. J is TRBJ1-1 and V is TRBV5-5, with no clear D. V was cut by 0 bases and J by 0 bases, with 9 bases left in between. The CDR3 has 15 residues. CDR1 is SGHKS and CDR2 is YYEKEE in the germline V gene (reference sequence).

CDR3 coding DNA: TGCAGTGCTACCAGAGGGGGGCGAGTCGGGGAGCTGTTTTTT. Encoded protein: CSATRGGRVGELFF. The genes are TRBV20-1 and TRBJ2-2; D possibly matches TRBD1 or TRBD2 (6 bases each). Germline V gene sequence: CDR1 DFQATT, CDR2 SNEGSKA (reference sequence). The CDR3 spans 14 residues. Trimming cost V 4 bases and J 7 bases, with 16 bases left between them.